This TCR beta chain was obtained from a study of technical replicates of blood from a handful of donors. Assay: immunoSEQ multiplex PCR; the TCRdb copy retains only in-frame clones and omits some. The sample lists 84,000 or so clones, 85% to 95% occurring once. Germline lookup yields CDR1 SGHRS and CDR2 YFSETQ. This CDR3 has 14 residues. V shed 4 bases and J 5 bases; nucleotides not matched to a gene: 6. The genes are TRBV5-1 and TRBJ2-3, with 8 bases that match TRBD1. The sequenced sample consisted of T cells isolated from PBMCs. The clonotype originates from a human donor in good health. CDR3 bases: TGCGCCAGCAGCGTCCGGACAGGGCAAGATACGCAGTATTTT. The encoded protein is CASSVRTGQDTQYF.